A selection of T cell receptor beta chains follows, all from one sample in a study of PD-1 blockade in classical Hodgkin lymphoma. Measured with immunoSEQ multiplex PCR; TCRdb has only the in-frame clones, and not every one. This sample carries more than 40,000 clones, nearly 80% of them seen once, and the ten largest clones take roughly a fifth. The starting material was peripheral blood mononuclear cells (PBMCs), obtained before the fourth cycle of nivolumab. The origin of the receptors is a human donor with classical Hodgkin lymphoma. CDR3s include the opening cysteine and the closing phenylalanine or tryptophan. Only part of the rows carry a size: once, few, many, or a class if the clone is expanded.

V	size	CDR3
TRBV9	.	CASSVLGTSGKQFF
TRBV7-9	.	CASSRTGDDSGNTIYF
TRBV7-9	.	CASQGGGFEQFF
TRBV7-8	.	CASSLGGDSKKLFF
TRBV19	.	CASKALFPNRQGYNEQFF
TRBV9	few	CASSVDGGSTDTQYF
TRBV7-9	.	CASSLGSSREYTDTQYF
TRBV2	.	CASTGQFTDTQYF
TRBV28	once	CASTQDSWNEQYF
TRBV9	few	CASSAGDRILNTEAFF
TRBV5-1	.	CASSATGTGSYEQYF
TRBV10-2	few	CASSAERVGKNIQYF
TRBV5-1	.	CASSLNTNRDYEQFF
TRBV7-2	once	CASSLVPLAPNSGANVLTF
TRBV6-1	.	CASSEDRVNTEAFF
TRBV19	many	CASFSGNTIYF
TRBV28	once	CASSRLPGLNTGELFF
TRBV4-1	.	CASSSHRDSVGETQYF
TRBV5-3	.	CASSLGDRNEQFF
TRBV27	.	CASSLFPGTSGGTDTQYF
TRBV15	.	CATSRPTGAREKLFF
TRBV18	.	CASSLRFLGDGEKLFF
TRBV19	.	CASSSSPGSWAADTQYF
TRBV9	.	CASSVGAGTTDTQYF
TRBV6-1	.	CASSVSTGSPDTQYF
TRBV10-3	.	CAISESTDEKLFF
TRBV27	.	CASSLSRPGRRETQYF
TRBV19	many	CASSLLSEGSSPLHF
TRBV10-3	.	CAISPGWTEAFF
TRBV5-1	.	CASSLGRGGYEQYF
TRBV5-1	.	CASSPTGYTYGYTF
TRBV7-9	.	CASSLVASGPYNEQFF
TRBV7-6	.	CASTWRSSWNEQFF
TRBV11-2	.	CASSFYGQGSGYTF
TRBV30	few	CAWSERDKRVGGYTF
TRBV2	.	CASSEFIGREEAFF
TRBV5-6	.	CASSPPAGQITDTQYF
TRBV19	.	CASGRQGIEELFF
TRBV18	.	CASRSAVDYGYTF
TRBV27	.	CASSFRDRVEQYF
TRBV10-3	.	CAARTGANTGELFF
TRBV7-8	large	CASSLVLDVEGLGYGYTF
TRBV30	.	CAWRTSFPRDRGENQPQHF
TRBV9	few	CASSVVGTGYTEAFF
TRBV6-1	once	CASSEGVANYGYTF
TRBV30	.	CAWRLQDTQYF
TRBV5-1	.	CASSLRRTQFETLHF
TRBV7-2	.	CASSLSSWIISEQFF
TRBV2	.	CASSAPSLGYGYTF
TRBV5-3	.	CARSFSVGQGFSQPQHF
TRBV6-6	.	CASSYSGEDQPQHF
TRBV19	.	CASSVRADYSGNTIYF
TRBV11-1	few	CASSSQGPNYGYTF